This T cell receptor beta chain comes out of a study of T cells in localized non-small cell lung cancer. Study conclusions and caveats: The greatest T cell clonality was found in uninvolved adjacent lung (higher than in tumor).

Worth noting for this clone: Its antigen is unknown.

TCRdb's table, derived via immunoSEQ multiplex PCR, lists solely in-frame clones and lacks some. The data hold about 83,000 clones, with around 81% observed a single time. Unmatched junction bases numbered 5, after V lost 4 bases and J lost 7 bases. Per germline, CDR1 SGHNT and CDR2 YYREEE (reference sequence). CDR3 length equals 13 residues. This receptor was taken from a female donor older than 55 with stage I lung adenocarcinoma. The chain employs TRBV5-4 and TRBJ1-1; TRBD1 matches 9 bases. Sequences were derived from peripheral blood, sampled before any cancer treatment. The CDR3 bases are TGTGCCAGCAGCACAGGGGGCTTCGGTGAAGCTTTCTTT. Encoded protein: CASSTGGFGEAFF.